The 18 T cell receptor beta chains reported below all come from one sample, sequenced in a study of response to subunit inactivated influenza vaccine. TCRdb reprocessed the RT-PCR reads with MiXCR, giving one entry per CDR3 protein. The repertoire holds some 600,000 distinct CDR3 sequences, with 12% to 15% as singletons. The sequenced sample was PBMCs from blood, obtained less than 15 days before vaccination. The receptors here all came from a man in his fifties who received an inactivated influenza vaccine.

This clonotype was observed a few times. The chain employs TRBV20-1 and TRBJ2-3, with 11 bases lining up with TRBD2. J gave up 0 bases and V 3 bases, and 5 bases lay outside the gene matches. The CDR3 covers 16 residues. The germline V gene encodes CDR1 DFQATT and CDR2 SNEGSKA (reference sequence). CDR3 DNA sequence: TGCAGTGCTAGTAGCGGGGGGGGTCCTAGCACAGATACGCAGTATTTT. Its translation: CSASSGGGPSTDTQYF.

Ten or more counts support this clonotype. V is TRBV5-1 and J is TRBJ2-3, with D possibly being TRBD1 (5 bases). V was pared by 7 bases and J by 2 bases, with 17 bases between. Germline V gene data show CDR1 as SGHRS and CDR2 as YFSETQ. The CDR3 is 15 residues long. The CDR3 region has the DNA TGCGCCAGCTGCGTATTCTCGACAGACACAGATACGCAGTATTTT. It translates to CASCVFSTDTDTQYF.

The sample holds a few counts of this clonotype. The genes are TRBV25-1 and TRBJ2-7; weak D call: TRBD2 (6 bases). Germline CDR1 is MGHDK and CDR2 is SYGVNS. The CDR3 length is 16 residues. Trimming shortened V by 6 bases and J by 3 bases, and 21 bases separated the two germline ends. As DNA, the CDR3 is TGTGCCAGCAGCCCAGACCGGGACTGGAGAGGCTACGAGCAGTACTTC. Translation gives CASSPDRDWRGYEQYF.

This clonotype was detected only a few times. The rearrangement links TRBV6-5 to TRBJ2-2, with 9 bases fitting TRBD2. J gave up 1 base and V 2 bases, and 8 bases lay outside the gene matches. The CDR3 spans 18 residues. The germline CDR1 and CDR2 sequences are MNHEY and SVGAGI. CDR3 loop: CASSYGRLAGKNTGELFF. DNA of the CDR3: TGTGCCAGCAGTTACGGGCGGCTAGCGGGGAAGAACACCGGGGAGCTGTTTTTT.

There are many counts of this clonotype. The chain has TRBV7-9 and TRBJ2-1, with 9 bases lining up with TRBD2. The CDR3 totals 17 residues. The V gene end was trimmed by 3 bases and the J gene end by 7 bases; junction bases not matched to a gene: 13. Germline CDR1 SEHNR, CDR2 FQNEAQ (reference sequence). This CDR3 is CASSFPLGSGSPNEQFF. DNA for the CDR3: TGTGCCAGCAGCTTCCCCCTGGGTAGCGGGAGCCCGAATGAGCAGTTCTTC.

Many counts were recorded for this clonotype. The chain combines TRBV20-1 with TRBJ2-5; 10 bases match TRBD2. The CDR3 is 14 amino acids. Per the germline V gene, CDR1 is DFQATT and CDR2 is SNEGSKA (reference sequence). V was pared by 3 bases and J by 5 bases, with 6 bases of the junction left unmatched. The CDR3 region is CSAREAGGPETQYF. The CDR3 DNA reads as TGCAGTGCTAGGGAAGCGGGGGGGCCGGAGACCCAGTACTTC.

The rearrangement joins TRBV19 to TRBJ2-3; maybe TRBD2 (6 bases). This CDR3 comprises 16 residues. The germline gives CDR1 LNHDA, CDR2 SQIVND (reference sequence). Trimming took off 3 bases at V and 4 bases at J, with 17 bases between the two ends. CDR3 sequence (DNA): TGTGCCAGTAGTATCGGAACTAGCCCGTCGCCAGATACGCAGTATTTT. This translates into CASSIGTSPSPDTQYF.

This clonotype has at least ten counts. V is TRBV10-3 and J is TRBJ2-2; no clear D gene. Germline V gene data show CDR1 as ENHRY and CDR2 as SYGVKD. V was shortened by 0 bases and J by 0 bases, with 5 bases between the two germline ends. The CDR3 sequence is 15 residues long. In DNA, the CDR3 is TGTGCCATCAGTGAGTCGACGTCGAACACCGGGGAGCTGTTTTTT. Protein product: CAISESTSNTGELFF.

The V call is TRBV10-3, the J call TRBJ2-2, with TRBD1 matching 7 bases. Trimming took 8 bases from V and 2 from J; bases not matched to a gene: 8. Germline V gene sequence: CDR1 ENHRY, CDR2 SYGVKD. The CDR3 length is 15 residues. CDR3 bases: TGTGCCATCCCAGCTGGACAGGTCAACACCGGGGAGCTGTTTTTT. It is translated as CAIPAGQVNTGELFF.

CDR3 nucleotides: TGTGCCACCAGCGAGGAACAGCTTAACTATGGCTACACCTTC. Protein sequence: CATSEEQLNYGYTF. The chain combines TRBV24-1 with TRBJ1-2; D gene unclear. V lost 7 bases, J lost 1 base, and 12 bases lay in between. The CDR3 covers 14 residues. Germline CDR1 and CDR2: KGHDR and SFDVKD.

This clonotype was counted between two and nine times. The germline gene is not matched at one end of the junction; a read error may be the cause. V usage is TRBV10-3 and J usage is TRBJ2-7, with TRBD1 matching 8 bases. The CDR3 loop spans 12 amino acids. The V gene's germline CDR1 is ENHRY and CDR2 SYGVKD. The CDR3 spells CAVRTGLNEQYF. CDR3 nucleotide sequence: TGTGCCGTCAGGACAGGGCTCAACGAGCAGTACTTC.

The CDR3 reads CASSHRQGVTYEQYF. For the CDR3, the DNA is TGTGCCAGCAGTCATCGACAGGGGGTAACCTACGAGCAGTACTTC. The chain carries TRBV6-5 and TRBJ2-7; the match to TRBD1 covers 9 bases. V gave up 5 bases and J gave up 2 bases; unmatched junction bases: 7. Germline assignment: CDR1 MNHEY and CDR2 SVGAGI. The CDR3 is 15 residues long.

V and J are TRBV5-1 and TRBJ2-6; 7 bases line up with TRBD1. Germline V gives CDR1 SGHRS, CDR2 YFSETQ. CDR3 length: 17 residues. The junction had 6 bases not matched to a gene; V was cut back by 1 base and J by 2 bases. The CDR3 is CASSLTATGAGANVLTF. The CDR3 DNA is TGCGCCAGCAGCTTGACGGCTACAGGGGCTGGGGCCAACGTCCTGACTTTC.

This clonotype was seen repeatedly, ten times or more. This sequence joins TRBV12-3 or TRBV12-4 and TRBJ1-4; no clear D. Trimming left V 0 bases short and J 7 bases short, with 9 bases between. The CDR3 sequence is 14 residues long. The CDR3, as DNA: TGTGCCAGCAGTTTAGCCGATGGAGTTGAAAAACTGTTTTTT. Translation: CASSLADGVEKLFF.

This clonotype was detected many times. The V call is TRBV3-1, the J call TRBJ2-7, with 12 positions matching TRBD1. This CDR3 comprises 17 residues. Unmatched junction bases numbered 12, after V lost 4 bases and J lost 5 bases. Germline V CDR1 and CDR2: LGHDT, YNNKEL (reference sequence). In DNA, the CDR3 is TGTGCCAGCAGCCCCTCGTACCGCGGGACAGGGGGCAACGAGCAGTACTTC. Translated: CASSPSYRGTGGNEQYF.

The rearrangement joins TRBV27 to TRBJ2-7; D is perhaps TRBD1 or TRBD2 (5 bases each). Trimming removed 3 bases at V and 3 bases at J, with 15 bases between. This CDR3 region has 15 residues. Germline CDR1 MNHEY, CDR2 SMNVEV (reference sequence). CDR3 coding DNA: TGTGCCAGCAGTTTCGCCGGGGACGGCCACTACGAGCAGTACTTC. Translated: CASSFAGDGHYEQYF.

This chain links TRBV5-6 with TRBJ2-7; D is unresolved. There are 14 residues in the CDR3. Trimming pared 0 bases from V and 2 bases from J, leaving 9 bases between. Germline CDR1 reads SGHDT; CDR2 reads YYEEEE. The CDR3 DNA follows: TGTGCCAGCAGCTTGGTCGGTCAAGCCTACGAGCAGTACTTC. Translation gives CASSLVGQAYEQYF.

The chain joins TRBV12-2 to TRBJ2-4; TRBD1, the D gene given by the table, was not confirmed from the DNA. TRBV12-2 constitutes a pseudogene. The CDR3 length is 19 residues. The CDR3 sequence is CASRLVVSGEGEGKNIQYF. For the CDR3, the DNA is TGTGCAAGTCGCTTAGTCGTGTCGGGAGAGGGGGAGGGCAAAAACATTCAGTACTTC.